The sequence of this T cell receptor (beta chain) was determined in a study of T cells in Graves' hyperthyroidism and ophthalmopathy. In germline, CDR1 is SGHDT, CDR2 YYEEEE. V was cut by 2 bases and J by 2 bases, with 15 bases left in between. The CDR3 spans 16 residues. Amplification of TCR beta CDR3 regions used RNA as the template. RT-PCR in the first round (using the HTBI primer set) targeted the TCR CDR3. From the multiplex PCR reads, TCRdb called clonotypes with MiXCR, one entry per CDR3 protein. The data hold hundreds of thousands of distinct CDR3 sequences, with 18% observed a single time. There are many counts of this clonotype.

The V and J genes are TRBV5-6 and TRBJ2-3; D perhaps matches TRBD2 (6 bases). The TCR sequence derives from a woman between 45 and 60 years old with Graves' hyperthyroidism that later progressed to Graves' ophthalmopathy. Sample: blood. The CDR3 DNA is TGTGCCAGCAGCTTCTGGGCGAGCGGGTTCACAGATACGCAGTATTTT. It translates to CASSFWASGFTDTQYF.